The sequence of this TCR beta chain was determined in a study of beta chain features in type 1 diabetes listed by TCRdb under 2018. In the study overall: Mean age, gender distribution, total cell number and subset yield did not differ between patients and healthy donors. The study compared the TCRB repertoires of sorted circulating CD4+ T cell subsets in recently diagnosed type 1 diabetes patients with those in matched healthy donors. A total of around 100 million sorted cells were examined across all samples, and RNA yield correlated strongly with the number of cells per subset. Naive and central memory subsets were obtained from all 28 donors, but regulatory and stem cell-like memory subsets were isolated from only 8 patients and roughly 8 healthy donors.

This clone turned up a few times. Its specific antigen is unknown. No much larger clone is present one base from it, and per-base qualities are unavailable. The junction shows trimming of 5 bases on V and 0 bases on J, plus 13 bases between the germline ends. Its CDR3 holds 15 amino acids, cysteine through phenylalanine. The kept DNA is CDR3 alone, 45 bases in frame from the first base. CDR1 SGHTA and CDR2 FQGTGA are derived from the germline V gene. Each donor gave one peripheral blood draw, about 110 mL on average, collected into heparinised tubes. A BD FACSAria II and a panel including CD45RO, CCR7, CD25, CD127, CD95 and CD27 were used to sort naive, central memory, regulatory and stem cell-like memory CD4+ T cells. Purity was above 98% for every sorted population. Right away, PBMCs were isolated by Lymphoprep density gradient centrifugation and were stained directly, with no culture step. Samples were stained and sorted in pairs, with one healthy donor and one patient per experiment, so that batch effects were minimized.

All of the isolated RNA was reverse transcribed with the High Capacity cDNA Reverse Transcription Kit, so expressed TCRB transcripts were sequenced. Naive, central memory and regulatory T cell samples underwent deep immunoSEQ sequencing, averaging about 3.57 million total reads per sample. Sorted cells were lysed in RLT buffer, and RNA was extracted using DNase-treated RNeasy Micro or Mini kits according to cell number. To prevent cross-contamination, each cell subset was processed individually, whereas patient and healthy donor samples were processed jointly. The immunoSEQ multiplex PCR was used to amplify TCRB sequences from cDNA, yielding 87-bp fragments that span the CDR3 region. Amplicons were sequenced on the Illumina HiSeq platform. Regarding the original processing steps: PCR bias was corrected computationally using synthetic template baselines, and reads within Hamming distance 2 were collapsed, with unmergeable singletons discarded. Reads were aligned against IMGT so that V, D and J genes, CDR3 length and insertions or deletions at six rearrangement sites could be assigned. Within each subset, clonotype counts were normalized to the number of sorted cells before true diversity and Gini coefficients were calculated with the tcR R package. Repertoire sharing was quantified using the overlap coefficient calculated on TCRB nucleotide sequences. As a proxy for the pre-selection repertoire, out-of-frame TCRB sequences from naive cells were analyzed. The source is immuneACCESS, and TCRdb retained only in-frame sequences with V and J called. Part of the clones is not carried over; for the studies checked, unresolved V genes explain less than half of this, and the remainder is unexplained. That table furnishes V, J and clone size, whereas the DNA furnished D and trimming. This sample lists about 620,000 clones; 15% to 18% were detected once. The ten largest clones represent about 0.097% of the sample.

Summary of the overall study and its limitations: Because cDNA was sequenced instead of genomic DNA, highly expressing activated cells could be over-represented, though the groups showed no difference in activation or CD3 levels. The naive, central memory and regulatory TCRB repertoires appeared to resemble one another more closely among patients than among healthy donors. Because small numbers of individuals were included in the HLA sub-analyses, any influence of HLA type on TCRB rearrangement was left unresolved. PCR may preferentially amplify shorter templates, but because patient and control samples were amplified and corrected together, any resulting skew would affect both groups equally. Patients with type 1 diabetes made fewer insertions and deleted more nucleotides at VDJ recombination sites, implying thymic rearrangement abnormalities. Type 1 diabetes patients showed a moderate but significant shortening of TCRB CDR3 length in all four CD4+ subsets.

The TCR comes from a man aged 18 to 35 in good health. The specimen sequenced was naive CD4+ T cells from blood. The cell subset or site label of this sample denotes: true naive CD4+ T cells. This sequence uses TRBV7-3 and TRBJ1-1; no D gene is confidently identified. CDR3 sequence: CASSLRGGLNTEAFF. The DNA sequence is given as TGTGCCAGCAGCCTACGTGGCGGGCTGAACACTGAAGCTTTCTTT.